The 25 T cell receptor beta chains below all came from one sample that was sequenced in a study of cytomegalovirus exposure and HLA in healthy donors (dated by TCRdb to the late 2010s). Library preparation was by the immunoSEQ multiplex PCR assay. A mixture of 60 forward primers for TCR Vbeta segments and 13 reverse primers for TCR Jbeta segments was used in the multiplex PCR. TCRdb took this table from immuneACCESS and kept in-frame rearrangements with V and J called. Such tables lack part of the clones; where checked against another copy, unresolved V genes explain under half of the gap, and the rest is unexplained. Present in this sample are 130,000 to 150,000 clones, just under 75% of which were seen just once. 1.5% to 2% of the sample lies in the top ten. Sequenced sample: PBMCs. Receptors originate from a woman under 30 in good health and CMV-seronegative.

This clone was recorded once. CDR3 DNA: TGTGCCAGCCGGGTTTGGCAGGGGACCTATGGCTACACCTTC. Amino acids: CASRVWQGTYGYTF. The rearrangement joins TRBV28 to TRBJ1-2; possible D gene TRBD1, 6 bases. Trimming stripped 8 bases from V and 4 bases from J, with 17 bases between. Germline V gene data show CDR1 as MDHEN and CDR2 as SYDVKM. The CDR3 sequence is 14 residues long.

This chain uses TRBV5-1 with TRBJ1-1; no clear D gene. Looked up from germline, CDR1 is SGHRS and CDR2 is YFSETQ. The CDR3 spans 15 residues. Trimming removed 0 bases at V and 4 bases at J, with 13 bases between. CDR3 nucleotides: TGCGCCAGCAGCTTGGGAGACACAAAATCCACTGAAGCTTTCTTT. Its protein is CASSLGDTKSTEAFF.

The chain combines TRBV4-3 with TRBJ2-1; perhaps TRBD2 as D (5 bases). Per germline, CDR1 LGHNA and CDR2 YSLEER. The CDR3 has 10 amino acids. Trimming took 3 bases from V and 12 from J, leaving 6 bases between them. DNA for the CDR3: TGCGCCAGCAGCCAGGACTGGCAGTTCTTC. It is translated as CASSQDWQFF.

This chain uses TRBV6-1 with TRBJ2-7; TRBD1 agrees at 10 bases. Germline trimming cut 2 bases from V and 6 bases from J; bases unmatched to any gene: 7. In germline, CDR1 is MNHNS, CDR2 SASEGT. The CDR3 is 15 amino acids. DNA of the CDR3: TGTGCCAGCAGTGAAAAGGGGACAGGGGTATCCGAGCAGTACTTC. Protein sequence: CASSEKGTGVSEQYF.

V and J are TRBV20-1 and TRBJ2-1, with TRBD1 matching over 7 bases. Germline V gives CDR1 DFQATT, CDR2 SNEGSKA (reference sequence). Trimming took 3 bases from V and 10 from J; bases not matched to a gene: 0. CDR3 length equals 10 residues. CDR3 DNA sequence: TGCAGTGCTAGGGACAGGGAGCAGTTCTTC. It encodes CSARDREQFF.

This clone appeared a single time. The rearrangement links TRBV7-3 to TRBJ1-1, with D uncertain. The CDR3 has 15 amino acids. Trimming took 1 base from V and 6 from J, leaving 15 bases between them. Germline CDR1 SGHTA, CDR2 FQGTGA. CDR3 loop: CASSLSSSGGAEAFF. CDR3 coding DNA: TGTGCCAGCAGCTTAAGCTCGTCCGGCGGGGCTGAAGCTTTCTTT.

In this sample, this clone turned up once. A read error may produce the germline difference seen at one junction end. The chain recombines TRBV28 with TRBJ2-7, with D maybe TRBD2 (6 bases). The CDR3 length is 11 residues. Germline CDR1 is MDHEN and CDR2 is SYDVKM. Here the CDR3 reads CASRLREVAFF. The CDR3, as DNA: TGTGCCAGCAGACTCAGGGAGGTTGCATTCTTC. Using reference TRBV28 and TRBJ2-7 for the parts outside the CDR3, the full variable domain is DVKVTQSSRYLVKRTGEKVFLECVQDMDHENMFWYRQDPGLGLRLIYFSYDVKMKEKGDIPEGYSVSREKKERFSLILESASTNQTSMYLCASRLREVAFFGPGTRLTVT.

This clone was recorded a few times. This sequence joins TRBV5-1 and TRBJ1-2; 7 positions match TRBD1. V lost 0 bases to trimming and J lost 4 bases; unmatched junction nucleotides: 6. The CDR3 is 15 residues long. Germline CDR1 and CDR2: SGHRS and YFSETQ. CDR3 DNA: TGCGCCAGCAGCTTGGGCACAGGGGATACCTATGGCTACACCTTC. Translating gives CASSLGTGDTYGYTF.

J is TRBJ2-5 and V is TRBV9, with 8 nucleotides matching TRBD1. The V and J ends lost 3 bases and 7 bases, in that order; junction bases with no gene match: 5. Germline CDR1 is SGDLS and CDR2 is YYNGEE. This CDR3 is 13 amino acids long. The CDR3 sequence is CASSAGQGGTQYF. The CDR3 DNA reads TGTGCCAGCAGCGCAGGACAGGGAGGGACCCAGTACTTC.

This clone was picked up one time. The genes are TRBV7-9 and TRBJ2-1, with 7 nucleotides matching TRBD2. V was clipped by 3 bases and J by 7 bases; unmatched bases: 6. This CDR3 spans 14 amino acids. Germline V gives CDR1 SEHNR, CDR2 FQNEAQ (reference sequence). The CDR3 region has the DNA TGTGCCAGCAGCTTTTGGCGGGGGAAAAATGAGCAGTTCTTC. It encodes CASSFWRGKNEQFF.

This clone has just a few counts. The chain uses TRBV7-2 and TRBJ1-1; D not certain. This CDR3 has 15 amino acids. V shed 6 bases and J shed 0 bases, with 14 bases lying between them. Germline CDR1 and CDR2: SGHTA and FQGNSA. The chain's CDR3 is CASSYLGAMNTEAFF. CDR3 nucleotide sequence: TGTGCCAGCAGTTATCTAGGCGCCATGAACACTGAAGCTTTCTTT. The whole variable domain, remainder taken from reference TRBV7-2 and TRBJ1-1, is GAGVSQSPSNKVTEKGKDVELRCDPISGHTALYWYRQSLGQGLEFLIYFQGNSAPDKSGLPSDRFSAERTGGSVSTLTIQRTQQEDSAVYLCASSYLGAMNTEAFFGQGTRLTVV.

V usage is TRBV4-3 and J usage is TRBJ2-1, with TRBD2 identical over 13 bases. Germline trimming cut 3 bases from V and 9 bases from J; bases unmatched to any gene: 11. Per germline, CDR1 LGHNA and CDR2 YSLEER. CDR3 size: 17 residues. CDR3 amino acids: CASSHDRTSGSLGEQFF. DNA of the CDR3: TGCGCCAGCAGCCACGATAGGACTAGCGGGAGTTTGGGTGAGCAGTTCTTC.

The chain carries TRBV29-1 and TRBJ2-2, with D perhaps TRBD2 (5 bases). The CDR3 is made up of 13 amino acids. Germline values: CDR1 SQVTM, CDR2 ANQGSEA. V was clipped by 5 bases and J by 5 bases, with 12 bases between them. The CDR3 reads CSVSNEGTGELFF. The CDR3 bases are TGCAGCGTTTCCAACGAGGGAACCGGGGAGCTGTTTTTT.

The chain employs TRBV5-8 and TRBJ2-3; D may be TRBD2 (5 bases). CDR3 size: 13 residues. Trimming left V 1 base short and J 6 bases short, with 9 bases between. CDR1 and CDR2 from the germline V gene are SGHTS and YDEGEE. CDR3 region: CASSLRGGDTQYF. The DNA of the CDR3 is TGTGCCAGCAGCTTGCGGGGTGGGGATACGCAGTATTTT.

This clone was counted a single time. This chain uses TRBV18 with TRBJ2-1; possible D gene TRBD1, 8 bases. V lost 3 bases and J 12 bases, leaving 15 bases between the germline ends. Germline loops: CDR1 KGHSH, CDR2 LQKENI. CDR3 size: 13 residues. CDR3 residues: CASSPGAGTGQFF. CDR3 nucleotide sequence: TGTGCCAGCTCACCTGGAGCGGGGACAGGGCAGTTCTTC.

The chain uses TRBV5-5 and TRBJ1-1; TRBD1 aligns across 8 bases. Germline CDR1 is SGHKS and CDR2 is YYEKEE (reference sequence). The CDR3 has 15 amino acids. With 1 base clipped from V and 4 bases from J, the junction kept 6 bases outside the gene matches. CDR3 sequence reads: CASSLTGGLSTEAFF. The CDR3 coding sequence is TGTGCCAGCAGCTTGACAGGGGGTTTAAGCACTGAAGCTTTCTTT.

The V and J genes are TRBV7-9 and TRBJ1-2; D may be TRBD1 (6 bases). The V gene's germline CDR1 is SEHNR and CDR2 FQNEAQ (reference sequence). With 5 bases removed from V and 4 bases from J, the gap between germline ends came to 14 bases. CDR3 size: 14 residues. CDR3 sequence reads: CASSLPTGIYGYTF. CDR3 DNA: TGTGCCAGCAGCCTCCCCACAGGGATCTATGGCTACACCTTC.

The rearrangement uses TRBV5-6 and TRBJ1-1; TRBD1 is a possible D gene (6 bases). Germline CDR1 SGHDT, CDR2 YYEEEE. V was clipped by 5 bases and J by 0 bases, with 8 bases between them. The CDR3 is made up of 13 amino acids. Here the CDR3 DNA reads TGTGCCAGCAGGGACAGTATGAACACTGAAGCTTTCTTT. This codes for CASRDSMNTEAFF.

The gene calls are TRBV7-2 and TRBJ1-5; TRBD1 matches at 8 bases. V shed 1 base and J 9 bases; nucleotides not matched to a gene: 8. The CDR3 has 15 residues. Germline assignment: CDR1 SGHTA and CDR2 FQGNSA. In DNA, the CDR3 is TGTGCCAGCAGCTTAGGGTCGAGACAGGGGTCGCCCCAGCATTTT. It encodes CASSLGSRQGSPQHF.

The chain recombines TRBV19 with TRBJ2-1, with 13 positions matching TRBD2. The germline CDR1 and CDR2 sequences are LNHDA and SQIVND (reference sequence). The CDR3 is 16 amino acids. Unmatched junction bases numbered 6, after V lost 6 bases and J lost 4 bases. The CDR3 nucleotides read TGTGCCAGTAGCAAACTAGCGGGGGGGCTGTACAATGAGCAGTTCTTC. Translated: CASSKLAGGLYNEQFF. Drawing the rest from reference TRBV19 and TRBJ2-1, the complete variable domain is DGGITQSPKYLFRKEGQNVTLSCEQNLNHDAMYWYRQDPGQGLRLIYYSQIVNDFQKGDIAEGYSVSREKKESFPLTVTSAQKNPTAFYLCASSKLAGGLYNEQFFGPGTRLTVL.

The J gene is TRBJ1-2, the V gene TRBV2, with D tentatively TRBD1 (5 bases). Germline V gives CDR1 SNHLY, CDR2 FYNNEI. The V and J ends lost 11 bases and 3 bases respectively, with 13 bases between them. The CDR3 sequence is 12 residues long. CDR3 sequence: CAYGGADYGYTF. In DNA form, the CDR3 reads TGTGCCTACGGCGGGGCAGACTATGGCTACACCTTC. Drawing the rest from reference TRBV2 and TRBJ1-2, the complete variable domain is EPEVTQTPSHQVTQMGQEVILRCVPISNHLYFYWYRQILGQKVEFLVSFYNNEISEKSEIFDDQFSVERPDGSNFTLKIRSTKLEDSAMYFCAYGGADYGYTFGSGTRLTVV.

This clone occurred a few times. The chain couples TRBV27 to TRBJ2-7, with TRBD1 matching over 9 bases. Trimming removed 3 bases from V and 6 bases from J; junction bases left unmatched: 6. Germline CDR1 is MNHEY and CDR2 is SMNVEV (reference sequence). CDR3 length equals 14 residues. Written as DNA, the CDR3 is TGTGCCAGCAGTTTTGGGGACAGGGCCTCCGAGCAGTACTTC. Amino acid sequence: CASSFGDRASEQYF.

The chain uses TRBV29-1 and TRBJ2-1; weak D call: TRBD2 (6 bases). Germline CDR1 SQVTM, CDR2 ANQGSEA. Between the trimmed V and J ends, which lost 0 bases and 6 bases, there was a span of 15 bases. The CDR3 loop spans 15 amino acids. The DNA for the CDR3 is TGCAGCGTTGAAGACGAGGCGACTAGTATCAATGAGCAGTTCTTC. Its protein is CSVEDEATSINEQFF.

The J gene is TRBJ2-1, the V gene TRBV18, with 9 bases matching TRBD2. Germline CDR1 and CDR2: KGHSH and LQKENI. This CDR3 contains 14 residues. V lost 4 bases, J lost 7 bases, and 5 bases stayed unmatched. The chain's CDR3 is CASSLGLAGNEQFF. The CDR3 nucleotides read TGTGCCAGCTCACTGGGACTAGCTGGTAATGAGCAGTTCTTC.

This clone was seen only a few times. This sequence joins TRBV28 and TRBJ1-4; 9 nucleotides align to TRBD1. The CDR3 spans 15 residues. V lost 5 bases to trimming and J lost 8 bases; unmatched junction nucleotides: 9. Germline V gene sequence: CDR1 MDHEN, CDR2 SYDVKM. The CDR3 sequence: CASSPPTGGFEKLFF. CDR3 coding DNA: TGTGCCAGCAGTCCTCCTACAGGGGGCTTCGAAAAACTGTTTTTT.